Listed below are T cell receptor beta chains from one sample, sequenced in a study of CD8+ T cells in alopecia areata. The method was immunoSEQ multiplex PCR; TCRdb's version includes in-frame clones alone and lacks a portion of them. The sample lists approximately 200,000 clones; 50% to 60% were seen once. The sample in question was CD4+ T cells sorted from blood, obtained at week 4, from a patient treated with tofacitinib. These receptors were obtained from a human donor with alopecia areata. Both conserved end residues are part of each CDR3. Each record gives: D gene, V gene, J gene, clone size, CDR3 protein, CDR3 DNA. D genes are given only for firm matches. Size tells how often a clone was seen (once, few, many) or the class of an expanded clone, and some rows leave it out.

d_call: TRBD2; v_call: TRBV20-1; j_call: TRBJ2-5; clone_size: .; cdr3_aa: CSALSGETQYF; cdr3_nt: TGCAGTGCTCTTAGCGGGGAGACCCAGTACTTC
d_call: TRBD1; v_call: TRBV5-6; j_call: TRBJ2-3; clone_size: few; cdr3_aa: CASSSGTGDVTDTQYF; cdr3_nt: TGTGCCAGCAGCTCGGGGACAGGGGATGTGACAGATACGCAGTATTTT
d_call: .; v_call: TRBV4-3; j_call: TRBJ2-6; clone_size: .; cdr3_aa: CASSQDRVSGANVLTF; cdr3_nt: TGCGCCAGCAGCCAAGACAGGGTTTCGGGGGCCAACGTCCTGACTTTC
d_call: TRBD1; v_call: TRBV13; j_call: TRBJ2-1; clone_size: .; cdr3_aa: CASSSRTGNHEQFF; cdr3_nt: TGTGCCAGCAGCTCACGGACAGGGAACCATGAGCAGTTCTTC
d_call: .; v_call: TRBV25-1; j_call: TRBJ2-2; clone_size: .; cdr3_aa: CASSEYRGAKDTGELFF; cdr3_nt: TGTGCCAGCAGTGAATATAGGGGGGCTAAGGACACCGGGGAGCTGTTTTTT
d_call: .; v_call: TRBV30; j_call: TRBJ1-1; clone_size: .; cdr3_aa: CAWSVGQWNTEAFF; cdr3_nt: TGTGCCTGGAGTGTAGGACAGTGGAACACTGAAGCTTTCTTT
d_call: .; v_call: TRBV5-1; j_call: TRBJ1-5; clone_size: few; cdr3_aa: CAVRQPQHF; cdr3_nt: TGCGCCGTGCGTCAGCCCCAGCATTTT
d_call: .; v_call: TRBV29-1; j_call: TRBJ2-2; clone_size: few; cdr3_aa: CSVGSPGELFF; cdr3_nt: TGCAGCGTTGGTTCTCCCGGGGAGCTGTTTTTT
d_call: TRBD1; v_call: TRBV27; j_call: TRBJ2-1; clone_size: few; cdr3_aa: CASRRGPEQFF; cdr3_nt: TGTGCCAGCAGAAGGGGGCCCGAGCAGTTCTTC
d_call: .; v_call: TRBV15; j_call: TRBJ2-1; clone_size: .; cdr3_aa: CATENDRINEQFF; cdr3_nt: TGTGCCACGGAAAATGACAGAATCAATGAGCAGTTCTTC
d_call: .; v_call: TRBV10-3; j_call: TRBJ2-3; clone_size: .; cdr3_aa: CAAKEGSTDTQYF; cdr3_nt: TGTGCCGCGAAGGAGGGGAGCACAGATACGCAGTATTTT
d_call: .; v_call: TRBV30; j_call: TRBJ1-6; clone_size: .; cdr3_aa: CAWEVGGNSPLHF; cdr3_nt: TGTGCCTGGGAGGTTGGGGGGAATTCACCCCTCCACTTT
d_call: .; v_call: TRBV30; j_call: TRBJ1-6; clone_size: few; cdr3_aa: CAWSVTGPLHF; cdr3_nt: TGTGCCTGGAGTGTAACTGGACCCCTCCACTTT
d_call: .; v_call: TRBV30; j_call: TRBJ1-4; clone_size: .; cdr3_aa: CAWSVWGSREKLFF; cdr3_nt: TGTGCCTGGAGTGTATGGGGAAGTCGGGAAAAACTGTTTTTT
d_call: .; v_call: TRBV29-1; j_call: TRBJ1-5; clone_size: .; cdr3_aa: CSVGEGSNGNQPQHF; cdr3_nt: TGCAGCGTTGGAGAGGGGAGTAATGGCAATCAGCCCCAGCATTTT
d_call: TRBD2; v_call: TRBV29-1; j_call: TRBJ2-1; clone_size: .; cdr3_aa: CSFRGGTSSYNEQFF; cdr3_nt: TGCAGCTTCCGGGGGGGGACGTCATCCTACAATGAGCAGTTCTTC
d_call: TRBD2; v_call: TRBV5-1; j_call: TRBJ2-3; clone_size: few; cdr3_aa: CASSPGLAETDTQYF; cdr3_nt: TGCGCCAGCAGCCCGGGACTAGCTGAGACAGATACGCAGTATTTT
d_call: .; v_call: TRBV5-6; j_call: TRBJ2-6; clone_size: .; cdr3_aa: CASSFMTSGANVLTF; cdr3_nt: TGTGCCAGCAGCTTCATGACCTCTGGGGCCAACGTCCTGACTTTC
d_call: .; v_call: TRBV18; j_call: TRBJ1-2; clone_size: .; cdr3_aa: CASSGDGYGYTF; cdr3_nt: TGTGCCAGCTCAGGAGACGGCTATGGCTACACCTTC
d_call: TRBD1; v_call: TRBV5-1; j_call: TRBJ2-5; clone_size: .; cdr3_aa: CASSLVGQGQETQYF; cdr3_nt: TGCGCCAGCAGCTTGGTCGGTCAGGGACAGGAGACCCAGTACTTC
d_call: .; v_call: TRBV9; j_call: TRBJ2-7; clone_size: .; cdr3_aa: CASSVGPTPASF; cdr3_nt: TGTGCCAGCAGCGTAGGTCCCACCCCCGCCAGCTTC
d_call: .; v_call: TRBV19; j_call: TRBJ1-2; clone_size: .; cdr3_aa: CASSIGPYGYTF; cdr3_nt: TGTGCCAGTAGTATTGGGCCATATGGCTACACCTTC
d_call: .; v_call: TRBV4-2; j_call: TRBJ1-1; clone_size: .; cdr3_aa: CASSQDGSEAFF; cdr3_nt: TGTGCCAGCAGCCAAGACGGATCGGAGGCTTTCTTT
d_call: .; v_call: TRBV29-1; j_call: TRBJ1-2; clone_size: .; cdr3_aa: CSVAQVSGYTF; cdr3_nt: TGCAGCGTTGCTCAAGTCAGTGGCTACACCTTC
d_call: TRBD1; v_call: TRBV6-5; j_call: TRBJ1-2; clone_size: .; cdr3_aa: CASSRGTALYGYTF; cdr3_nt: TGTGCCAGCAGTCGGGGGACAGCCCTTTATGGCTACACCTTC
d_call: .; v_call: TRBV30; j_call: TRBJ2-6; clone_size: .; cdr3_aa: CAWSEEGVGANVLTF; cdr3_nt: TGTGCCTGGAGTGAGGAGGGGGTTGGGGCCAACGTCCTGACTTTC
d_call: .; v_call: TRBV29-1; j_call: TRBJ2-7; clone_size: .; cdr3_aa: CSGSNRGYEQYF; cdr3_nt: TGCAGCGGATCCAACAGAGGCTACGAGCAGTACTTC
d_call: .; v_call: TRBV7-2; j_call: TRBJ2-1; clone_size: few; cdr3_aa: CASSLGLRDNEQFF; cdr3_nt: TGTGCCAGCAGCCTGGGACTGAGAGACAATGAGCAGTTCTTC
d_call: .; v_call: TRBV29-1; j_call: TRBJ2-2; clone_size: .; cdr3_aa: CSVGIGGYTGELFF; cdr3_nt: TGCAGCGTTGGGATCGGAGGGTACACCGGGGAGCTGTTTTTT
d_call: .; v_call: TRBV9; j_call: TRBJ2-5; clone_size: few; cdr3_aa: CASSARGTQETQYF; cdr3_nt: TGTGCCAGCAGCGCCCGGGGGACCCAAGAGACCCAGTACTTC
d_call: .; v_call: TRBV7-9; j_call: TRBJ1-5; clone_size: .; cdr3_aa: CASSLSGLSNQPQHF; cdr3_nt: TGTGCCAGCAGCTTAAGCGGCCTTAGCAATCAGCCCCAGCATTTT
d_call: TRBD2; v_call: TRBV5-1; j_call: TRBJ2-3; clone_size: .; cdr3_aa: CASSLVGGGPDTQYF; cdr3_nt: TGCGCCAGCAGCTTGGTCGGGGGGGGCCCAGATACGCAGTATTTT
d_call: TRBD1; v_call: TRBV7-9; j_call: TRBJ1-2; clone_size: .; cdr3_aa: CASSPSLDRDRGYTF; cdr3_nt: TGTGCCAGCAGCCCGAGCCTGGACAGGGATCGAGGCTACACCTTC
d_call: .; v_call: TRBV6-5; j_call: TRBJ2-1; clone_size: .; cdr3_aa: CASSFAGDGYNEQFF; cdr3_nt: TGTGCCAGCAGTTTCGCCGGGGACGGTTACAATGAGCAGTTCTTC
d_call: .; v_call: TRBV9; j_call: TRBJ2-1; clone_size: few; cdr3_aa: CASSVAHAGANEQFF; cdr3_nt: TGTGCCAGCAGCGTAGCCCATGCGGGGGCCAATGAGCAGTTCTTC
d_call: TRBD2; v_call: TRBV11-2; j_call: TRBJ2-5; clone_size: many; cdr3_aa: CASSARLAGRGGPQYF; cdr3_nt: TGTGCCAGCAGCGCGCGACTAGCGGGGAGGGGAGGGCCCCAGTACTTC
d_call: TRBD2; v_call: TRBV29-1; j_call: TRBJ2-7; clone_size: few; cdr3_aa: CSARRTSGGGYEQYF; cdr3_nt: TGCAGCGCTCGCCGTACTAGCGGGGGTGGCTACGAGCAGTACTTC
d_call: TRBD1; v_call: TRBV29-1; j_call: TRBJ2-7; clone_size: .; cdr3_aa: CSVGQADDEQYF; cdr3_nt: TGCAGCGTCGGACAGGCAGACGACGAGCAGTACTTC
d_call: TRBD1; v_call: TRBV29-1; j_call: TRBJ2-1; clone_size: .; cdr3_aa: CSVAPLAGGPHNEQFF; cdr3_nt: TGCAGCGTTGCTCCCCTTGCAGGGGGCCCTCACAATGAGCAGTTCTTC
d_call: .; v_call: TRBV10-3; j_call: TRBJ1-1; clone_size: .; cdr3_aa: CATGPRQEAFF; cdr3_nt: TGTGCCACCGGTCCCCGCCAAGAAGCTTTCTTT
d_call: .; v_call: TRBV2; j_call: TRBJ2-4; clone_size: once; cdr3_aa: CASTSRLQWLMYF; cdr3_nt: TGTGCCAGCACTTCCAGACTCCAGTGGCTAATGTACTTC
d_call: .; v_call: TRBV5-1; j_call: TRBJ2-1; clone_size: .; cdr3_aa: CASSLDSVLINEQFF; cdr3_nt: TGCGCCAGCAGCTTGGATAGCGTACTGATAAATGAGCAGTTCTTC
d_call: TRBD1; v_call: TRBV29-1; j_call: TRBJ1-2; clone_size: few; cdr3_aa: CSVLKQGYGYTF; cdr3_nt: TGCAGCGTTCTGAAACAGGGGTATGGCTACACCTTC
d_call: TRBD2; v_call: TRBV7-8; j_call: TRBJ2-7; clone_size: .; cdr3_aa: CASSTRLAAGYEQYF; cdr3_nt: TGTGCCAGCAGCACCCGTCTAGCGGCGGGGTACGAGCAGTACTTC
d_call: TRBD1; v_call: TRBV5-1; j_call: TRBJ1-2; clone_size: .; cdr3_aa: CASSLWGQGEAYGYTF; cdr3_nt: TGCGCCAGCAGCTTGTGGGGACAGGGGGAGGCGTATGGCTACACCTTC
d_call: TRBD2; v_call: TRBV15; j_call: TRBJ2-5; clone_size: .; cdr3_aa: CATSRGGSRAFQETQYF; cdr3_nt: TGTGCCACCAGCAGGGGAGGGAGCAGGGCCTTCCAAGAGACCCAGTACTTC
d_call: .; v_call: TRBV6-5; j_call: TRBJ2-7; clone_size: few; cdr3_aa: CASSYDKGIAYEQYF; cdr3_nt: TGTGCCAGCAGTTACGATAAGGGGATTGCCTACGAGCAGTACTTC
d_call: .; v_call: TRBV2; j_call: TRBJ2-2; clone_size: .; cdr3_aa: CASPSRGLTGELFF; cdr3_nt: TGTGCCAGCCCCTCCCGGGGATTGACCGGGGAGCTGTTTTTT
d_call: .; v_call: TRBV4-1; j_call: TRBJ2-7; clone_size: few; cdr3_aa: CASSQDTGRDEQYF; cdr3_nt: TGCGCCAGCAGCCAAGATACAGGACGAGACGAGCAGTACTTC